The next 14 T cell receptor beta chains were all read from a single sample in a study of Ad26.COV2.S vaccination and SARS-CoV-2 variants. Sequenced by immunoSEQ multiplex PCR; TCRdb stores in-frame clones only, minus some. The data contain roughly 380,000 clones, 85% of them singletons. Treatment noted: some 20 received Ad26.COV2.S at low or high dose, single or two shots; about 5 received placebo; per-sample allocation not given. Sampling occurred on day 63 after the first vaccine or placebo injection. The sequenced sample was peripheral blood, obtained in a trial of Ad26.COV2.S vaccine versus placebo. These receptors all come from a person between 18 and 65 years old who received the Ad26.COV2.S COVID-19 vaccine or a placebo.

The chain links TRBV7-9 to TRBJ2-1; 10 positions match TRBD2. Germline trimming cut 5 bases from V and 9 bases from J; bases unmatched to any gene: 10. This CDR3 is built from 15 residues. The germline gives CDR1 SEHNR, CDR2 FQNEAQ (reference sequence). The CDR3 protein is CASSPIAGGRVEQFF. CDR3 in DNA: TGTGCCAGCAGCCCAATAGCGGGGGGCCGAGTTGAGCAGTTCTTC.

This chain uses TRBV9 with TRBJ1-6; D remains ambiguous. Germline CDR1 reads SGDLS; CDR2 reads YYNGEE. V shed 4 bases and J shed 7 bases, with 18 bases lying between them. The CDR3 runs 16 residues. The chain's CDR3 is CASSLRPWASNSPLHF. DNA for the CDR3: TGTGCCAGCAGCTTACGTCCCTGGGCCTCCAATTCACCCCTCCACTTT.

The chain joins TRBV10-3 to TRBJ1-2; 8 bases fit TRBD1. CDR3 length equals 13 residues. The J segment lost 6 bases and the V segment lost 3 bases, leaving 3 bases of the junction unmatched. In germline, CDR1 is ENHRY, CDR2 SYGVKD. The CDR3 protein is CAISEAQGDGYTF. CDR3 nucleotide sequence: TGTGCCATCAGTGAAGCACAGGGGGATGGCTACACCTTC.

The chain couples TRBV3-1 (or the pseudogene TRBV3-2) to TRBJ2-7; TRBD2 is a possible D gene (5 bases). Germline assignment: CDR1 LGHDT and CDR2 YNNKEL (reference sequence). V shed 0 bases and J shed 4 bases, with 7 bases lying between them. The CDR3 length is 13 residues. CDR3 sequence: CASSQEPGYEQYF. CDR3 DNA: TGTGCCAGCAGCCAAGAACCGGGATACGAGCAGTACTTC.

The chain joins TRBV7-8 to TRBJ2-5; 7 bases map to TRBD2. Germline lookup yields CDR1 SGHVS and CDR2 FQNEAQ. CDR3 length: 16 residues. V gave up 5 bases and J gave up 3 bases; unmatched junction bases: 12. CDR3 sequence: CASSPSLAAEEETQYF. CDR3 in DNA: TGTGCCAGCAGCCCTTCTCTAGCGGCTGAGGAAGAGACCCAGTACTTC.

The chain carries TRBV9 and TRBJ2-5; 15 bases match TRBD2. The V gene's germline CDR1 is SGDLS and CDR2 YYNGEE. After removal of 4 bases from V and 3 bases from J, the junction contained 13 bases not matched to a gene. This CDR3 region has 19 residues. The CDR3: CASSPSPRWTSGGEETQYF. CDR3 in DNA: TGTGCCAGCAGCCCCTCCCCTCGATGGACTAGCGGGGGGGAAGAGACCCAGTACTTC.

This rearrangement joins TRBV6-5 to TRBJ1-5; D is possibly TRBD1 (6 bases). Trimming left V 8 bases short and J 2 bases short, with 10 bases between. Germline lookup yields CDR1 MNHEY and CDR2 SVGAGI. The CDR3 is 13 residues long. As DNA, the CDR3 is TGTGCCAGCCGGGACAATGGCAATCAGCCCCAGCATTTT. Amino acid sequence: CASRDNGNQPQHF.

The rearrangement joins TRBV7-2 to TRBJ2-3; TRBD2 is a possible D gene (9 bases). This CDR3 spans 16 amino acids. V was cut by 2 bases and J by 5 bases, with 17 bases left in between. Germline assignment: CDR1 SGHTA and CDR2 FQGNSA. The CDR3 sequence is CASSLFASGTGDTQYF. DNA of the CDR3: TGTGCCAGCAGCTTATTTGCTAGCGGGACAGGAGATACGCAGTATTTT.

The CDR3 region is CAWSSGLASDTQYF. In DNA, the CDR3 is TGTGCCTGGAGCTCCGGACTGGCTTCAGATACGCAGTATTTT. The chain is built from TRBV30 and TRBJ2-3; TRBD2 is a possible D gene (5 bases). V was trimmed by 3 bases and J by 4 bases, leaving 14 bases between them. The CDR3 contains 14 residues. Germline V gives CDR1 GTSNPN, CDR2 SVGIG (reference sequence).

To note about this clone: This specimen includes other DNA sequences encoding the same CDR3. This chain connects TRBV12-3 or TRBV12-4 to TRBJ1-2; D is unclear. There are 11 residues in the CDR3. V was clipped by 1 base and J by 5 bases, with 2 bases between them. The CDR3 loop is CASSLGYGYTF. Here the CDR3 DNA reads TGTGCCAGCAGTTTAGGGTATGGCTACACCTTC.

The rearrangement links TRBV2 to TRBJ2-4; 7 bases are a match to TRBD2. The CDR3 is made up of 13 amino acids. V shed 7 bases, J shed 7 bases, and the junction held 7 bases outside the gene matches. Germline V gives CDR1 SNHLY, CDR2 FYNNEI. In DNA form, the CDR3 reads TGTGCCAGCATGGGGGGGGAAGGTAACATTCAGTACTTC. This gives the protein CASMGGEGNIQYF.

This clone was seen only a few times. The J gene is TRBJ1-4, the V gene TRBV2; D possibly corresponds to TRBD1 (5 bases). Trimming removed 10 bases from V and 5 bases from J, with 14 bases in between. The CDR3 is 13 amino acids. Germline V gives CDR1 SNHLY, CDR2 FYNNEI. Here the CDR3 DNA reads TGTGCCACCCGGGACCGGGTAAATGAAAAACTGTTTTTT. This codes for CATRDRVNEKLFF.

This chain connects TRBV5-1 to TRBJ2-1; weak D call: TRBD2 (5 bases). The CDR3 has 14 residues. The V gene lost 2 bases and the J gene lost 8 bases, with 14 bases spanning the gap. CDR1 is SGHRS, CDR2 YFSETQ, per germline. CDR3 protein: CASSLAWTADEQFF. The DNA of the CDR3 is TGCGCCAGCAGCTTAGCTTGGACTGCCGATGAGCAGTTCTTC.

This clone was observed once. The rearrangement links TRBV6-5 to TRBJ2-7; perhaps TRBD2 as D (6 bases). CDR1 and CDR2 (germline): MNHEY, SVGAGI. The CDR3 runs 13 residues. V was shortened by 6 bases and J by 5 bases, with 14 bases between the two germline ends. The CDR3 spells CASSGGRTNEQYF. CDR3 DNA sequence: TGTGCCAGCAGCGGGGGACGAACTAACGAGCAGTACTTC.